Presented here are 2 T cell receptor beta chains from one specimen sequenced in a study of T-cell memory formation after mild COVID-19. TCRdb called the 5' RACE reads again in MiXCR, with one record for every CDR3 protein. There are fewer than 200,000 distinct CDR3 sequences in the sample; under 20% occur only once, and roughly 4.3% lies in the top ten. Sequenced sample: PBMCs or a T cell subset sorted from them (not recorded which). The source of these receptors is a man younger than 35 who had mild COVID-19 (a few samples of this study predate the infection). Cell type and time point are not known.

There are a few counts of this clonotype. The rearrangement links TRBV5-1 to TRBJ1-1, with D possibly TRBD1 on 5 matching bases. Per germline, CDR1 SGHRS and CDR2 YFSETQ. The CDR3 has 15 residues. Trimming shortened V by 3 bases and J by 0 bases, and 12 bases separated the two germline ends. In DNA, the CDR3 is TGCGCCAGCAGCTCCACGACAGACATGAACACTGAAGCTTTCTTT. Residues: CASSSTTDMNTEAFF.

The V gene is TRBV10-3, the J gene TRBJ2-5; TRBD2 matches 11 bases. V lost 5 bases and J lost 5; bases outside the gene matches: 10. The CDR3 contains 16 residues. Germline V gene data show CDR1 as ENHRY and CDR2 as SYGVKD. The CDR3 here is CAISPNILAGVETQYF. For the CDR3, the DNA is TGTGCCATCAGTCCTAACATACTAGCGGGGGTTGAGACCCAGTACTTC.